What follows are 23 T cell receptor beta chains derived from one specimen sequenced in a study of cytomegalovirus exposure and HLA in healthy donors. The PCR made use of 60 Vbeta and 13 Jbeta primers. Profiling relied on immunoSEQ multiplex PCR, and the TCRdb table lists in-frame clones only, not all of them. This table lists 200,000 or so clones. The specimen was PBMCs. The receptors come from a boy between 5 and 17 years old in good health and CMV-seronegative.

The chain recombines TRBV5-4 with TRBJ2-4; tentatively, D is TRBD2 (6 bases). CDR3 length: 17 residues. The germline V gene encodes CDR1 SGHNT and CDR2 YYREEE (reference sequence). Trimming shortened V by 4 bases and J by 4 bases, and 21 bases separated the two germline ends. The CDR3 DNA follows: TGTGCCAGCAGCGCTGGACTCCTGACGGAGGGGAAAAACATTCAGTACTTC. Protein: CASSAGLLTEGKNIQYF. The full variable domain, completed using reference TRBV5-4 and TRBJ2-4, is ETGVTQSPTHLIKTRGQQVTLRCSSQSGHNTVSWYQQALGQGPQFIFQYYREEENGRGNFPPRFSGLQFPNYSSELNVNALELDDSALYLCASSAGLLTEGKNIQYFGAGTRLSVL.

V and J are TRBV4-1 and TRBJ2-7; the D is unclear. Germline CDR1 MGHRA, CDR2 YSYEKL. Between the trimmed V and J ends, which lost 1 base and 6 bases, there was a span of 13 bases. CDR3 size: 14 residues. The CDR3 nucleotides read TGCGCCAGCAGCCAAGCACACTCTCCGGGCGAGCAGTACTTC. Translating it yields CASSQAHSPGEQYF.

CDR3 bases: TGTGCCAGCAGTTTAAACACCAAGACAGGGGGCCTGAACACTGAAGCTTTCTTT. Amino acid sequence: CASSLNTKTGGLNTEAFF. This rearrangement joins TRBV7-6 to TRBJ1-1; 10 bases line up with TRBD1. Germline assignment: CDR1 SGHVS and CDR2 FNYEAQ. V was clipped by 6 bases and J by 0 bases; unmatched bases: 13. The CDR3 loop spans 18 amino acids.

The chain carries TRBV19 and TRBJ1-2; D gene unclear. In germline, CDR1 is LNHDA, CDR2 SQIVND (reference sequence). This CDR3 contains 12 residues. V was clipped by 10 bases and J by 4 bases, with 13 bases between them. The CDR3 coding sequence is TGTGCCATCCAAACAGAGCCCTATGGCTACACCTTC. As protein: CAIQTEPYGYTF.

The DNA for the CDR3 is TGTGCCAGCACCCCCGGAAGCAGGGGTGGCTACACCTTC. It translates to CASTPGSRGGYTF. The rearrangement links TRBV6-5 to TRBJ1-2, with D maybe TRBD1 (6 bases). Germline V gene lookup returns CDR1 MNHEY and CDR2 SVGAGI. CDR3 size: 13 residues. V lost 7 bases and J lost 7, with 16 bases in between.

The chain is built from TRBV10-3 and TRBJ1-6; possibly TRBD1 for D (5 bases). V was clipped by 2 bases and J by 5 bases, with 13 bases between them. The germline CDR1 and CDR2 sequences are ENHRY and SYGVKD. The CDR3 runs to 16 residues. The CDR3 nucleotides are TGTGCCATCAGTGAGAGACAGAGCAACAATAATTCACCCCTCCACTTT. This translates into CAISERQSNNNSPLHF.

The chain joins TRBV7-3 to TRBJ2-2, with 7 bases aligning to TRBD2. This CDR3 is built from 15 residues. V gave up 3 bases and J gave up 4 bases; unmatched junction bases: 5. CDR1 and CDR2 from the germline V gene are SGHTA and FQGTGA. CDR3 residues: CASSLGGVGTGELFF. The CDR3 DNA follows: TGTGCCAGCAGCTTGGGAGGGGTGGGCACCGGGGAGCTGTTTTTT.

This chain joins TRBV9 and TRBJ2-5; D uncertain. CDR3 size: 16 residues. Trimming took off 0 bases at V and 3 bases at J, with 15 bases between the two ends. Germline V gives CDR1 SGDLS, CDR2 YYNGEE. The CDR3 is CASSVDPGKPKETQYF. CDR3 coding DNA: TGTGCCAGCAGCGTAGACCCAGGCAAACCTAAAGAGACCCAGTACTTC.

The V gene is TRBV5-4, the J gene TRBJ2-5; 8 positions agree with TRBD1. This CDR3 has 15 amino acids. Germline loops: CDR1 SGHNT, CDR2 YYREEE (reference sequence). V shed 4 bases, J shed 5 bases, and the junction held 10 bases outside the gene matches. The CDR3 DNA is TGTGCCAGCAGCGTCCGGACAGGGTCTGGGGAGACCCAGTACTTC. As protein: CASSVRTGSGETQYF.

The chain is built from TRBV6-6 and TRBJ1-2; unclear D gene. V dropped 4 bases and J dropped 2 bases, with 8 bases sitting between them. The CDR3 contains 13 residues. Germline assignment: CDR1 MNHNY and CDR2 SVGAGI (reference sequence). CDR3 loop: CASSFEQNYGYTF. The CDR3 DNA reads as TGTGCCAGCAGTTTCGAACAGAACTATGGCTACACCTTC.

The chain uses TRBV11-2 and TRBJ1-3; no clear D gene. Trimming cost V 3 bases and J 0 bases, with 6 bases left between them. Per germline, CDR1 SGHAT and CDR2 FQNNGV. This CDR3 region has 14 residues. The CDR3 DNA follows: TGTGCCAGCAGCTTGGAGGGCTCTGGAAACACCATATATTTT. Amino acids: CASSLEGSGNTIYF.

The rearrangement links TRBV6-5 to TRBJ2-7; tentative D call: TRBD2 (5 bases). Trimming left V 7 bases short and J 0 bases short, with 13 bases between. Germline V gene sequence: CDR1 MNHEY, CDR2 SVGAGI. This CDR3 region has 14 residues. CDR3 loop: CASTPRRDSYEQYF. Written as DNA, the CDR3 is TGTGCCAGCACCCCACGCCGGGACTCCTACGAGCAGTACTTC.

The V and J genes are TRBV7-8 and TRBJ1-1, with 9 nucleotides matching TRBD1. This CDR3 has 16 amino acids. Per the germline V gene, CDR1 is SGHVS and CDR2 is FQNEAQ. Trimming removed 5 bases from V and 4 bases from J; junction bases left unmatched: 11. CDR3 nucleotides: TGTGCCAGCAGCCCCGGGGGGACAGGGATGATCACTGAAGCTTTCTTT. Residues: CASSPGGTGMITEAFF.

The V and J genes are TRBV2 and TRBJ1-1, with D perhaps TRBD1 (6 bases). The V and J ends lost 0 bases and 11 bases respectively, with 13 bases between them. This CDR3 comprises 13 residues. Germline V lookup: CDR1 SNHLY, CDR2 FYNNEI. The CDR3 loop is CASSEAFQGPAFF. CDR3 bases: TGTGCCAGCAGTGAAGCGTTTCAGGGGCCGGCTTTCTTT.

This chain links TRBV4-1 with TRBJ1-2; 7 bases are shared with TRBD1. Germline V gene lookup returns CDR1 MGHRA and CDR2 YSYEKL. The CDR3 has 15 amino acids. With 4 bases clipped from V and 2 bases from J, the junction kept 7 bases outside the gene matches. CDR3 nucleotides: TGCGCCAGCAGCCCTGGACAGGTCTTAAACTATGGCTACACCTTC. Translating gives CASSPGQVLNYGYTF.

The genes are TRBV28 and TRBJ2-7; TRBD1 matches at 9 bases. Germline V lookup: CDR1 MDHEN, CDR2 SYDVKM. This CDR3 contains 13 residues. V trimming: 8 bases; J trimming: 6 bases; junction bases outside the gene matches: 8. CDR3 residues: CASERDRALEQYF. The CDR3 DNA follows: TGTGCCAGCGAGAGGGACAGGGCTCTCGAGCAGTACTTC.

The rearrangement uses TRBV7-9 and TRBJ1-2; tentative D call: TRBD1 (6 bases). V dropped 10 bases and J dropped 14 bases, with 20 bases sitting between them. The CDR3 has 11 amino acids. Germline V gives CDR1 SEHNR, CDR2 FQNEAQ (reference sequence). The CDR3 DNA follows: TGTGCCATCGACAAAGGGGGGGCGCAGACCTTC. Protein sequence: CAIDKGGAQTF.

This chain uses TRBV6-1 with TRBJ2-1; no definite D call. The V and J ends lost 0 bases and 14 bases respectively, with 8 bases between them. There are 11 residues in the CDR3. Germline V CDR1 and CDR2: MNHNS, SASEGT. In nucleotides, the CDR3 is TGTGCCAGCAGTGAAGCGCTTGGAGAGTTCTTC. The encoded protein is CASSEALGEFF.

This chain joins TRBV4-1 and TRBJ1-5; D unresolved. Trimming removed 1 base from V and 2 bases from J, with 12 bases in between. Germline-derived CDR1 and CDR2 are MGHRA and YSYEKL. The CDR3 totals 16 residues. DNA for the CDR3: TGCGCCAGCAGCCAAGGGGCAGCTTTCGGCAATCAGCCCCAGCATTTT. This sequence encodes CASSQGAAFGNQPQHF.

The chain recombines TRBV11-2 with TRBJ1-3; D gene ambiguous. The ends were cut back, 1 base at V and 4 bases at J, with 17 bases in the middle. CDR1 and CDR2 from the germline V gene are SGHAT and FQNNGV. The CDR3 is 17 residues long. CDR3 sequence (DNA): TGTGCCAGCAGCTTAGGATCGAGGGCCAGTTCCGGAAACACCATATATTTT. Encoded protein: CASSLGSRASSGNTIYF.

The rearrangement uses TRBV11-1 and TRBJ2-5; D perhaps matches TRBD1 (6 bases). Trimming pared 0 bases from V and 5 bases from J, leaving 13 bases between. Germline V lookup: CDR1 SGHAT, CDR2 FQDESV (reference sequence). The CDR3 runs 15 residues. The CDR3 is CASSLAGHEAETQYF. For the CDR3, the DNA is TGTGCCAGCAGCTTAGCGGGACATGAGGCGGAGACCCAGTACTTC.

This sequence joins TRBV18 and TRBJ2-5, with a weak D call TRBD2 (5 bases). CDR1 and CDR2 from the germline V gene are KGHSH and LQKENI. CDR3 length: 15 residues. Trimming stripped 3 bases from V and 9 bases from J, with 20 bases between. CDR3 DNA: TGTGCCAGCTCACCGTACAGCTCCGGGGAGAAGGCCCAGTACTTC. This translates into CASSPYSSGEKAQYF.

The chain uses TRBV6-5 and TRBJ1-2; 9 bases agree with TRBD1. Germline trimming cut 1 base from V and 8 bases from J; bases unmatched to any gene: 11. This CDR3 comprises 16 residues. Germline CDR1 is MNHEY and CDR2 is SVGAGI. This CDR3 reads CASSYYRSEGQGGYTF. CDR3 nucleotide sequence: TGTGCCAGCAGTTACTATCGGTCGGAGGGACAGGGAGGCTACACCTTC.